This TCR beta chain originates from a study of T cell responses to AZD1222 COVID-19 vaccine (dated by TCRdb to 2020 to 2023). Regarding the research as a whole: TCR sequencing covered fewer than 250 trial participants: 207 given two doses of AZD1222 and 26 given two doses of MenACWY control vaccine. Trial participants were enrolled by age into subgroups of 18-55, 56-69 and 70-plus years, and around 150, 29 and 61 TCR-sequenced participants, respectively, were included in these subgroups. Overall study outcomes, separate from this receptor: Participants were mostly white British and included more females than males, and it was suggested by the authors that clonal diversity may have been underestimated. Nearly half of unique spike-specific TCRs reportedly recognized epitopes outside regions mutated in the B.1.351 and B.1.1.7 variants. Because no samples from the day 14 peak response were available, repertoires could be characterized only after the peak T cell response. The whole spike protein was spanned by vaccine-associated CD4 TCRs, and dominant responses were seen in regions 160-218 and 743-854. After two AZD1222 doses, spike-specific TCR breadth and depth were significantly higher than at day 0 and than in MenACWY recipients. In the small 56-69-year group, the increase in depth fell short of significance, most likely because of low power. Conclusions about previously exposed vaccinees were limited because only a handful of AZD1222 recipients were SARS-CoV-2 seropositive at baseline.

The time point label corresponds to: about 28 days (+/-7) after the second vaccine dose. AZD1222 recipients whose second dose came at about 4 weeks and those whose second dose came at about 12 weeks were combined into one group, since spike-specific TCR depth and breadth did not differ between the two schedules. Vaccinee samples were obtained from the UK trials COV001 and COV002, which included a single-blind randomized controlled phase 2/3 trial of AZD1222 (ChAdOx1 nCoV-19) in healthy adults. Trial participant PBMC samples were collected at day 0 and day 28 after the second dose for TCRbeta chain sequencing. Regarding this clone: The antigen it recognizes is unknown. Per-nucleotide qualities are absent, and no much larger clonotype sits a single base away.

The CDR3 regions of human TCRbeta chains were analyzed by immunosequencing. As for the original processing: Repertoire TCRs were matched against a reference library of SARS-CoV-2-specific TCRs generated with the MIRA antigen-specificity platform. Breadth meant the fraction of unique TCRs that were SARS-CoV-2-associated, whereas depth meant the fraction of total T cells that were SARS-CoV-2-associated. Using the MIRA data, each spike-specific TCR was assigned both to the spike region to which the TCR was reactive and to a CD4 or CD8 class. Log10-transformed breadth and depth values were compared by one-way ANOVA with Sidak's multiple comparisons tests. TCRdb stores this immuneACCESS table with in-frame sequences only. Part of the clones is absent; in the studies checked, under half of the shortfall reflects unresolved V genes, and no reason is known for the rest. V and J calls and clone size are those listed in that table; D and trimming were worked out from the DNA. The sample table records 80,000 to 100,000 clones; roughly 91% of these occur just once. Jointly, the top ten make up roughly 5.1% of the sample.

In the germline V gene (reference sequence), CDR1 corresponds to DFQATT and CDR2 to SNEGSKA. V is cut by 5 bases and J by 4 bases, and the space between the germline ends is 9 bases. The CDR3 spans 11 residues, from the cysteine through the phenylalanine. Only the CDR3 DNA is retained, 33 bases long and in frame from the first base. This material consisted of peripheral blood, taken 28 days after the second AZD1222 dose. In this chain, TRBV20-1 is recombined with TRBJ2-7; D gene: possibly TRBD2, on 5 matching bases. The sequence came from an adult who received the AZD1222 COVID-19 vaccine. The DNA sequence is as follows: TGCAGTGCTCCCCGGGGTTACGAGCAGTACTTC. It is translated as CSAPRGYEQYF.